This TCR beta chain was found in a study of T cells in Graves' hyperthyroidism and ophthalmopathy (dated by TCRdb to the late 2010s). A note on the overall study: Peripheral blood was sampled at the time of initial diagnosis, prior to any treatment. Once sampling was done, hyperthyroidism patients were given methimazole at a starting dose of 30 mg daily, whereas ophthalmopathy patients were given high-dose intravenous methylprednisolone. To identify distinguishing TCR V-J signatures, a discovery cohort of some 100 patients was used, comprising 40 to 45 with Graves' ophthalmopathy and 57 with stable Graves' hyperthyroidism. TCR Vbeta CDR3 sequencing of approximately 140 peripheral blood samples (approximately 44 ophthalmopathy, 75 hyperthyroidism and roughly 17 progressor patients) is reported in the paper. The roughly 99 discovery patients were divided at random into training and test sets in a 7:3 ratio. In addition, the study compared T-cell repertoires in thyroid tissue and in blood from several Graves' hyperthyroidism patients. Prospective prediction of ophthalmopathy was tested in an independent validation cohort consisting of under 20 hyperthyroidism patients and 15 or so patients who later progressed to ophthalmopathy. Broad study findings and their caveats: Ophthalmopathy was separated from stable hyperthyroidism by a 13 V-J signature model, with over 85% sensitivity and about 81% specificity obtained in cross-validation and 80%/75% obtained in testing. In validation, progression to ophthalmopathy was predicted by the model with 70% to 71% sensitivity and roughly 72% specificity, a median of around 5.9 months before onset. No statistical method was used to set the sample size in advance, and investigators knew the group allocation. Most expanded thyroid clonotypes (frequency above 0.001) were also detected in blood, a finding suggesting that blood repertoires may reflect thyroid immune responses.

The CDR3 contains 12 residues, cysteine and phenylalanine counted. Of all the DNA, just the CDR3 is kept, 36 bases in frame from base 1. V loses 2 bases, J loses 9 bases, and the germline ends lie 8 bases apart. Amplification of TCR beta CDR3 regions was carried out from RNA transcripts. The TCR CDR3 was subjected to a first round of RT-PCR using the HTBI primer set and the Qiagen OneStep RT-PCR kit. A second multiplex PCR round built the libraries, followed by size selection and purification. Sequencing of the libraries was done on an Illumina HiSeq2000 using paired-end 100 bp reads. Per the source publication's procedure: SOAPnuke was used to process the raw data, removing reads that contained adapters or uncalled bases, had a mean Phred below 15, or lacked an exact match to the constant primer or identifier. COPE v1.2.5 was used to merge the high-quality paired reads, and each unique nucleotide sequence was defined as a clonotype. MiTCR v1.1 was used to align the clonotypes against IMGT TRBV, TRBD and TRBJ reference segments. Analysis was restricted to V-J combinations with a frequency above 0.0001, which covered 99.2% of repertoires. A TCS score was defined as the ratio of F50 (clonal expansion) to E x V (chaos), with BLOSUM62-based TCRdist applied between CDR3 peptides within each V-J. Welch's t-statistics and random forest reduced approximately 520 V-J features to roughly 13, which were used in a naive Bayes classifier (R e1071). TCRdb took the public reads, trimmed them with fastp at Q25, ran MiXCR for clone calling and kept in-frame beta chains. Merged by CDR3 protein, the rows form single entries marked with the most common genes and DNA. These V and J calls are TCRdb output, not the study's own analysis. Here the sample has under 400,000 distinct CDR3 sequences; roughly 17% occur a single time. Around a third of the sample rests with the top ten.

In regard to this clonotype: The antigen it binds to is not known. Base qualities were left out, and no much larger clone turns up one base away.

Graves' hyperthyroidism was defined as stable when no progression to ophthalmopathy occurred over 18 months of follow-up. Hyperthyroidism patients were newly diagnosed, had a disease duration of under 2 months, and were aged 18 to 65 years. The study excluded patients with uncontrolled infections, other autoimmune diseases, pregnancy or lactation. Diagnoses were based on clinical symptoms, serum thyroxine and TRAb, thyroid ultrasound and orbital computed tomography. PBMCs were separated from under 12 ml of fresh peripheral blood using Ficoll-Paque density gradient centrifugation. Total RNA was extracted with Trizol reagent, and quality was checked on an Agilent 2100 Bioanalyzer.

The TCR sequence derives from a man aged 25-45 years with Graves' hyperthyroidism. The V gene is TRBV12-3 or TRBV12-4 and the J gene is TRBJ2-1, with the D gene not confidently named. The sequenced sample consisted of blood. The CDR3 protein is CASSLTALEQFF. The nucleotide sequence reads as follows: TGTGCCAGCAGTTTAACAGCCCTTGAGCAGTTCTTC.